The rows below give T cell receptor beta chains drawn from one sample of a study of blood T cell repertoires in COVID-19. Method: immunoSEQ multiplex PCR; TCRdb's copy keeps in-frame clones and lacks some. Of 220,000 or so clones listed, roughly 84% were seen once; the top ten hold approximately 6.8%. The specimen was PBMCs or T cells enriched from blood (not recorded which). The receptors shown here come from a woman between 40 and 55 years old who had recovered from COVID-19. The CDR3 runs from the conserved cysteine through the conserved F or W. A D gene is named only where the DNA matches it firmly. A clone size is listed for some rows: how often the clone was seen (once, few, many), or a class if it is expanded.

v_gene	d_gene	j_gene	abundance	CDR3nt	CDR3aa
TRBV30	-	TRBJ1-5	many	TGTGCCTGGAGTGTAAGAGGAGGCAATCAGCCCCAGCATTTT	CAWSVRGGNQPQHF
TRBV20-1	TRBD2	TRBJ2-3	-	TGCAGTGCTAGTAATTCTTGGCGGGAGTTAGCAGATACGCAGTATTTT	CSASNSWRELADTQYF
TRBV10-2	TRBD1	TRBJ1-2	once	TGCGCCAGCAGTGAATTCAGGGGGACCTCCTATGGCTACACCTTC	CASSEFRGTSYGYTF
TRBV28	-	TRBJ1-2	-	TGTGCCAGCAGCGACAGGAACTATGGCTACACCTTC	CASSDRNYGYTF
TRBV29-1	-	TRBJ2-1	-	TGCAGCGTTGAAGGCAGGTACAATGAGCAGTTCTTC	CSVEGRYNEQFF
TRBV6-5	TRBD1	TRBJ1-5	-	TGTGCCAGCTTCGACAGGGTCCAGCCCCAGCATTTT	CASFDRVQPQHF
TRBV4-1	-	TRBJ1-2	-	TGCGCCAGCAGCCAAGGGGCAGGGGACTATGGCTACACCTTC	CASSQGAGDYGYTF
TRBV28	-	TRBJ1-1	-	TGTGCCAGCCTCCGATGGATCCGGGACACTGAAGCTTTCTTT	CASLRWIRDTEAFF
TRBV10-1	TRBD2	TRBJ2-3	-	TGCGCCAGCAGTGAACTCCGACTAGCGGGAGGCCCGGATACGCAGTATTTT	CASSELRLAGGPDTQYF
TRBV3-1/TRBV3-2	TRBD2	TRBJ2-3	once	TGTGCCAGCAGGAGGACTAGCGGTAGCACAGATACGCAGTATTTT	CASRRTSGSTDTQYF
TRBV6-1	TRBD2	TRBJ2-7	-	TGTGCCAGCAGTGAACTAGCGGGGGTTACGGGGGAGCAGTACTTC	CASSELAGVTGEQYF
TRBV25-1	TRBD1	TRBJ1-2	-	TGTGCCAGCAGTGCCAGGGACAGAAACTATGGCTACACCTTC	CASSARDRNYGYTF
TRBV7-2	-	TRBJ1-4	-	TGTGCCAGCAGCTTGTACGCGGGGGCGACTAATGAAAAACTGTTTTTT	CASSLYAGATNEKLFF
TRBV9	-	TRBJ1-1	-	TGTGCCAGCAGCGCTAGGTCCGGGGAAGGGCGAGCTTTCTTT	CASSARSGEGRAFF
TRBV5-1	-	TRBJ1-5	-	TGCGCCAGCAGCTTTGACTTGCGGGGATTTAATAGCAATCAGCCCCAGCATTTT	CASSFDLRGFNSNQPQHF